A selection of T cell receptor beta chains follows, all from one sample in a study of vaccination and CD4 T cells after COVID-19. The antigens these receptors bind are not known. TCRdb processed the PCR reads anew with MiXCR; each CDR3 protein has one entry. This table holds fewer than 11,000 distinct CDR3 sequences, 30% found once. The sequenced sample consisted of CD4+ T cells from blood, cultured in vitro. Receptor source: a human donor in good health. CDR3s include the opening cysteine and the closing phenylalanine or tryptophan. D genes are given only for firm matches. Size is stated for part of the rows, as once, few or many counts, or as a class when the clone is expanded.

clone size,J gene,D gene,V gene,CDR3 DNA,CDR3 protein
NA,TRBJ2-7,NA,TRBV7-2,TGTGCCAGCAGCCGGGTCGGGCCCCGAATCGGCGAGCAGTACTTC,CASSRVGPRIGEQYF
few,TRBJ2-3,NA,TRBV10-3,TGTGCCACCGGTGGCTCACTCTCGTCTAGCACAGATACGCAGTATTTT,CATGGSLSSSTDTQYF
few,TRBJ1-2,NA,TRBV5-8,TGTGCCAGCAGCAACCGTCTCACGTCCGGTGGCTACACCTTC,CASSNRLTSGGYTF
NA,TRBJ1-5,NA,TRBV11-2,TGTGCCAGCAGCTCCCACGCAGTCAGGGATCAGCCCCAGCATTTT,CASSSHAVRDQPQHF
few,TRBJ2-5,NA,TRBV6-2/TRBV6-3,TGTGCCAGCAGTCCCCCCCACCGGTCCAGCGTAGGTGAGACCCAGTACTTC,CASSPPHRSSVGETQYF
medium-sized,TRBJ2-5,TRBD1,TRBV27,TGTGCCAGCAGCCACAGGGGGCAGGAGACCCAGTACTTC,CASSHRGQETQYF
NA,TRBJ2-1,NA,TRBV10-3,TGTGCCATCAGTGGCCTAGGCCACAATGAGCAGTTCTTC,CAISGLGHNEQFF
NA,TRBJ2-7,NA,TRBV29-1,TGCAGCGTTGGGGGGGCTGGTTACGAGCAGTACTTC,CSVGGAGYEQYF
NA,TRBJ2-7,TRBD2,TRBV20-1,TGCAGTGCCACCCAGTCTAGCGGGAGGGCCGGGTACGAGCAGTACTTC,CSATQSSGRAGYEQYF
few,TRBJ2-3,TRBD2,TRBV10-3,TGTGCCATCAGTTCCTCAGCGGGAGGCACAGATACGCAGTATTTT,CAISSSAGGTDTQYF
NA,TRBJ2-3,TRBD2,TRBV20-1,TGCAGTGCTAGAGAACTAGCGGGAGGCACAGATACGCAGTATTTT,CSARELAGGTDTQYF
NA,TRBJ2-7,NA,TRBV28,TGTGCCAGCAAACTGGACCCGACTACCGTCTACGAGCAGTACTTC,CASKLDPTTVYEQYF